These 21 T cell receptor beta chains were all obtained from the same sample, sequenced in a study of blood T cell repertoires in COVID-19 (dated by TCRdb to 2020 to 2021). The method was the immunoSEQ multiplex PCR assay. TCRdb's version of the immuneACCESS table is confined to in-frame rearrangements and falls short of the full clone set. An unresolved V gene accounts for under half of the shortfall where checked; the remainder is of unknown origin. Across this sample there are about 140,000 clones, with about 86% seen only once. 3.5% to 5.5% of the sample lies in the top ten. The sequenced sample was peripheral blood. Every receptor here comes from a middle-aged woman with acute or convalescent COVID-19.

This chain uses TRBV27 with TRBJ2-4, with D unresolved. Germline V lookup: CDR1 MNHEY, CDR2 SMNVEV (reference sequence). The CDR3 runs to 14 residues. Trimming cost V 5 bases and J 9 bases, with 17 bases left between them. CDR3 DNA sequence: TGTGCCAGCAGTCCCCTAGAGTCGTCCGGCATTCAGTACTTC. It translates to CASSPLESSGIQYF.

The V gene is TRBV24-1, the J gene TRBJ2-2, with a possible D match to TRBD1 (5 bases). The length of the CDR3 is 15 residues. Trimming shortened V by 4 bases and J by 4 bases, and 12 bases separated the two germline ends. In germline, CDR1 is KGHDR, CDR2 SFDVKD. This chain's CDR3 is CATSDRRTTTGELFF. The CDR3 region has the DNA TGTGCCACCAGTGACCGAAGGACAACCACCGGGGAGCTGTTTTTT.

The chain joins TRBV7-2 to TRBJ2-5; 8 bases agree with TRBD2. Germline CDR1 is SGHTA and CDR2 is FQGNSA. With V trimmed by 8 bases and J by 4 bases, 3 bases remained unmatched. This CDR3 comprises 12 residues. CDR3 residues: CASRGGPETQYF. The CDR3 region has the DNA TGTGCCAGCCGGGGGGGGCCAGAGACCCAGTACTTC.

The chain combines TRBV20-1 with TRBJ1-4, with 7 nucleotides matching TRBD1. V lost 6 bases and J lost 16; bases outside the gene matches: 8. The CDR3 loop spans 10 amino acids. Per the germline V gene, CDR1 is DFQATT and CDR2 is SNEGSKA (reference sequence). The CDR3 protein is CSALGQVAFF. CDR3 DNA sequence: TGCAGTGCACTAGGACAGGTTGCGTTTTTT.

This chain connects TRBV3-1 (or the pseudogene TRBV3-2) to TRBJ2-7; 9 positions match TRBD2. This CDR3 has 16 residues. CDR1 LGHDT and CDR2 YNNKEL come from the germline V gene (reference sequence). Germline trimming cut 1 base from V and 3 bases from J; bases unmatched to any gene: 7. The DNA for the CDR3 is TGTGCCAGCAGCCAAGTTCGGGCTAGCGGGATCTACGAGCAGTACTTC. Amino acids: CASSQVRASGIYEQYF.

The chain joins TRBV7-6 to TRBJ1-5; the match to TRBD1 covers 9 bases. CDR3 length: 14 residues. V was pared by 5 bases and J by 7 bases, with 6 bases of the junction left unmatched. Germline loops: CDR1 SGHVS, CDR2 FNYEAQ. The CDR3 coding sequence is TGTGCCAGCAGCATCGGACAGGGGTACCAGCCCCAGCATTTT. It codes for CASSIGQGYQPQHF. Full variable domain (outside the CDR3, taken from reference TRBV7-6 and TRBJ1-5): GAGVSQSPRYKVTKRGQDVALRCDPISGHVSLYWYRQALGQGPEFLTYFNYEAQQDKSGLPNDRFSAERPEGSISTLTIQRTEQRDSAMYRCASSIGQGYQPQHFGDGTRLSIL.

The CDR3 here is CASSFSSAGESPLHF. The CDR3 DNA is TGCGCCAGCAGCTTCTCTTCGGCAGGGGAATCACCCCTCCACTTT. The chain couples TRBV5-1 to TRBJ1-6, with a weak D call TRBD1 (6 bases). Trimming removed 2 bases at V and 10 bases at J, with 16 bases between. From germline, CDR1 is SGHRS and CDR2 YFSETQ. The CDR3 is made up of 15 amino acids. The full variable domain, completed using reference TRBV5-1 and TRBJ1-6, is KAGVTQTPRYLIKTRGQQVTLSCSPISGHRSVSWYQQTPGQGLQFLFEYFSETQRNKGNFPGRFSGRQFSNSRSEMNVSTLELGDSALYLCASSFSSAGESPLHFGNGTRLTVT.

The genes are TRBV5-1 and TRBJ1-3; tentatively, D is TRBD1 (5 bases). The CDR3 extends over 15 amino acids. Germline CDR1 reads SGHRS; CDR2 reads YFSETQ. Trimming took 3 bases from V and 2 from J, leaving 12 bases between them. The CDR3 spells CASSSGQDTGNTIYF. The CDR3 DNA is TGCGCCAGCAGCTCTGGGCAGGACACTGGAAACACCATATATTTT. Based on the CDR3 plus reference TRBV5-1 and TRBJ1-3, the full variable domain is KAGVTQTPRYLIKTRGQQVTLSCSPISGHRSVSWYQQTPGQGLQFLFEYFSETQRNKGNFPGRFSGRQFSNSRSEMNVSTLELGDSALYLCASSSGQDTGNTIYFGEGSWLTVV.

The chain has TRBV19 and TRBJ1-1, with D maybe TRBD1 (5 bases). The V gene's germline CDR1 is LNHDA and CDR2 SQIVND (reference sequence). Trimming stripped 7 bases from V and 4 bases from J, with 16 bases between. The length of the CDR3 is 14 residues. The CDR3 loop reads CASNSGAFGTEAFF. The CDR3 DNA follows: TGTGCCAGTAATTCTGGGGCGTTTGGCACTGAAGCTTTCTTT. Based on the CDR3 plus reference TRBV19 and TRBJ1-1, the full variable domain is DGGITQSPKYLFRKEGQNVTLSCEQNLNHDAMYWYRQDPGQGLRLIYYSQIVNDFQKGDIAEGYSVSREKKESFPLTVTSAQKNPTAFYLCASNSGAFGTEAFFGQGTRLTVV.

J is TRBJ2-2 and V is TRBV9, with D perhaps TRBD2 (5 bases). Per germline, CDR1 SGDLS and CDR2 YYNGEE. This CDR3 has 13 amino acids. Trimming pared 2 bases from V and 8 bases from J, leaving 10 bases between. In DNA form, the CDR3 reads TGTGCCAGCAGCGTTAATAGCGTGGGGGAGCTGTTTTTT. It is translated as CASSVNSVGELFF.

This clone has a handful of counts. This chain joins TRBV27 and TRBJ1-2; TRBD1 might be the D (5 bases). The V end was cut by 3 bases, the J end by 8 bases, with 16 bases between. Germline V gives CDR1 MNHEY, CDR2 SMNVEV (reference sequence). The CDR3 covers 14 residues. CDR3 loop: CASSFRGRRDGYTF. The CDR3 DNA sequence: TGTGCCAGCAGTTTTCGAGGGAGGAGGGACGGCTACACCTTC.

Here the CDR3 reads CASSPQGRTNYGYTF. The CDR3 region has the DNA TGTGCCAGCAGCCCACAGGGCAGGACTAACTATGGCTACACCTTC. The chain joins TRBV7-9 to TRBJ1-2, with a weak D call TRBD1 (6 bases). V shed 5 bases and J shed 0 bases, with 13 bases lying between them. The CDR3 contains 15 residues. CDR1 and CDR2 (germline): SEHNR, FQNEAQ (reference sequence).

The DNA for the CDR3 is TGTGCCAGTAGTATGGTAGCGGGGGTGGCAGATACGCAGTATTTT. Translation gives CASSMVAGVADTQYF. This sequence joins TRBV19 and TRBJ2-3; 9 positions match TRBD2. This CDR3 is 15 amino acids long. Per germline, CDR1 LNHDA and CDR2 SQIVND (reference sequence). The J segment lost 4 bases and the V segment lost 3 bases, leaving 5 bases of the junction unmatched.

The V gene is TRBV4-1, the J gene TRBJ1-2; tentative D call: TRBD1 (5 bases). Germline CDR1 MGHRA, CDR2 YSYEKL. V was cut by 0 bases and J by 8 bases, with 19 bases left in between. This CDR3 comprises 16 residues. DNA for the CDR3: TGCGCCAGCAGCCAAGATATGATGACAGCCCCGCAGGGCTACACCTTC. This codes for CASSQDMMTAPQGYTF.

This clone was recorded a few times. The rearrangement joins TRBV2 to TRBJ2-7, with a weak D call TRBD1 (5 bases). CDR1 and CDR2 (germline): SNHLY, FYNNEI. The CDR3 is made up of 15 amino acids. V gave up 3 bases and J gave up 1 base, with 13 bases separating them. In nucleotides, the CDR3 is TGTGCCAGCAGTGATTGGCAGGCAGGGTCCTACGAGCAGTACTTC. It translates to CASSDWQAGSYEQYF.

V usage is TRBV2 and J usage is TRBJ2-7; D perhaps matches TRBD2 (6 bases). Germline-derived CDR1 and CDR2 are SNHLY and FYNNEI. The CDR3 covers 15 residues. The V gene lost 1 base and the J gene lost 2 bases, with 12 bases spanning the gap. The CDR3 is CASSEGASDPYEQYF. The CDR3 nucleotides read TGTGCCAGCAGTGAAGGTGCTAGCGACCCCTACGAGCAGTACTTC.

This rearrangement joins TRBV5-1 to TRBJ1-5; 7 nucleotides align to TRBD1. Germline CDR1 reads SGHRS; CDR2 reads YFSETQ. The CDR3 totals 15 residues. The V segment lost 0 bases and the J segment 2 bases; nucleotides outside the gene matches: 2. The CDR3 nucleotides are TGCGCCAGCAGCTTGGACGGGACAGGCAATCAGCCCCAGCATTTT. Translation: CASSLDGTGNQPQHF.

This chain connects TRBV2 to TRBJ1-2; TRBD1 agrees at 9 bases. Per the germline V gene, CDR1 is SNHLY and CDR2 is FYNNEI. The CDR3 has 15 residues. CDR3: CAIRPLPQGAGGYTF. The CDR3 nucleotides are TGTGCGATACGTCCCCTTCCACAGGGGGCAGGTGGCTACACCTTC.

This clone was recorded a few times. CDR3 DNA sequence: TGCAGCGAGCGGACAGGGGGCGTTGAGCAGTTCTTC. Translation: CSERTGGVEQFF. V gene TRBV29-1 combines with J gene TRBJ2-1; 11 bases fit TRBD1. The CDR3 spans 12 residues. Germline V lookup: CDR1 SQVTM, CDR2 ANQGSEA. V was pared by 7 bases and J by 9 bases, with 5 bases of the junction left unmatched.

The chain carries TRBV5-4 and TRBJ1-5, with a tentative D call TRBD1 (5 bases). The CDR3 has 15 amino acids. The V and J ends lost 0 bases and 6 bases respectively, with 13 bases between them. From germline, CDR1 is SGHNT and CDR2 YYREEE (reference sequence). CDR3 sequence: CASSLALVGLQPQHF. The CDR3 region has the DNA TGTGCCAGCAGCTTGGCCCTCGTGGGGCTTCAGCCCCAGCATTTT.

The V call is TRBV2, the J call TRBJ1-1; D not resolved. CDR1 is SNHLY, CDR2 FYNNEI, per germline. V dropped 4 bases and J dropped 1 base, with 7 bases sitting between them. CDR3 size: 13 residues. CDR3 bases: TGTGCCAGCAGTGGACTGTCGAACACTGAAGCTTTCTTT. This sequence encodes CASSGLSNTEAFF.